This T cell receptor (beta chain) emerged from a study of spatial heterogeneity in lung cancer. Looking at the study overall: Detection consistently yielded more beta chains than alpha chains.

As to time point: sample taken at primary tumor resection. There were approximately 69 donors, all of them untreated patients with early-stage non-small cell lung cancer. Without sorting, whole RNA was sequenced from tumor, nontumor lung or frozen PBMC. TCRdb reprocessed the 5' RACE reads with MiXCR, giving one entry per CDR3 protein. This sample has about 92,000 distinct CDR3 sequences, with 9.5% to 15% found just once. CDR1 is DFQATT, CDR2 SNEGSKA, per germline (reference sequence). The junction had 6 bases not matched to a gene; V was cut back by 1 base and J by 6 bases. The CDR3 length is 15 residues. As regards this clonotype: Its antigen remains unidentified.

Study-level results: In blood, ubiquitous expanded tumor TCRs appeared more at resection than follow-up.

The sample here was PBMCs, taken at surgery. The chain is built from TRBV20-1 and TRBJ2-1; 10 bases are shared with TRBD2. The source is a male donor with early-stage non-small cell lung cancer. DNA for the CDR3: TGCAGTGCTAGAGTAGCGGGAGGCCCTTCCAATGAGCAGTTCTTC. This codes for CSARVAGGPSNEQFF.